The 18 T cell receptor beta chains presented below share a single source sample, sequenced in a study of T cell responses to AZD1222 COVID-19 vaccine. Generated by immunoSEQ multiplex PCR, the TCRdb table keeps only in-frame clones and is missing some. The sample includes fewer than 70,000 clones, around 80% of them seen just once. Here the sequenced sample was peripheral blood, taken 28 days after the second AZD1222 dose. The source of these receptors is an adult who received the AZD1222 COVID-19 vaccine.

CDR3 protein: CASSLRTGVNEKLFF. CDR3 nucleotides: TGTGCCAGCAGCTTAAGGACAGGGGTGAATGAAAAACTGTTTTTT. The rearrangement joins TRBV11-3 to TRBJ1-4; TRBD1 agrees at 9 bases. J gave up 5 bases and V 2 bases, and 3 bases lay outside the gene matches. CDR1 and CDR2 from the germline V gene are SGHNT and YENEEA. CDR3 length equals 15 residues.

The J gene is TRBJ2-3, the V gene TRBV7-9, with D possibly matching TRBD2 (5 bases). This CDR3 comprises 14 residues. The germline V gene has CDR1 SEHNR and CDR2 FQNEAQ (reference sequence). Trimming shortened V by 4 bases and J by 2 bases, and 10 bases separated the two germline ends. The CDR3 region is CASSSEGHTDTQYF. In nucleotides, the CDR3 is TGTGCCAGCAGCTCCGAGGGCCACACAGATACGCAGTATTTT. Filled out from reference TRBV7-9 and TRBJ2-3, the complete variable domain reads DTGVSQNPRHKITKRGQNVTFRCDPISEHNRLYWYRQTLGQGPEFLTYFQNEAQLEKSRLLSDRFSAERPKGSFSTLEIQRTEQGDSAMYLCASSSEGHTDTQYFGPGTRLTVL.

This clone was seen a few times. V and J are TRBV12-3 or TRBV12-4 and TRBJ2-1; D not certain. The CDR3 is 12 amino acids. With 2 bases removed from V and 4 bases from J, the gap between germline ends came to 3 bases. CDR3 bases: TGTGCCAGCAGTTTACAGTACAATGAGCAGTTCTTC. This encodes CASSLQYNEQFF.

The J gene is TRBJ2-3, the V gene TRBV3-1 (or the pseudogene TRBV3-2); D gene unclear. The V gene's germline CDR1 is LGHDT and CDR2 YNNKEL (reference sequence). V was pared by 0 bases and J by 8 bases, with 12 bases between. CDR3 size: 14 residues. The CDR3 loop reads CASSQEGSTGTQYF. CDR3 in DNA: TGTGCCAGCAGCCAAGAGGGATCCACGGGTACGCAGTATTTT.

The gene calls are TRBV30 and TRBJ2-7, with 9 bases that match TRBD1. The CDR3 has 13 amino acids. The J segment lost 3 bases and the V segment lost 4 bases, leaving 4 bases of the junction unmatched. The germline V gene has CDR1 GTSNPN and CDR2 SVGIG (reference sequence). The CDR3 protein is CAWKQGAVYEQYF. Here the CDR3 DNA reads TGTGCCTGGAAACAGGGGGCGGTCTACGAGCAGTACTTC.

The chain joins TRBV18 to TRBJ2-5; no definite D call. V was pared by 3 bases and J by 5 bases, with 10 bases between. Germline V CDR1 and CDR2: KGHSH, LQKENI. The length of the CDR3 is 13 residues. The CDR3 loop is CASSPRQTETQYF. The CDR3 region has the DNA TGTGCCAGCTCACCTCGGCAGACGGAGACCCAGTACTTC.

The rearrangement links TRBV9 to TRBJ1-1, with D possibly being TRBD1 (6 bases). The germline CDR1 and CDR2 sequences are SGDLS and YYNGEE. The V end lost 0 bases, the J end lost 12 bases, and 15 bases lay between the germline ends. The CDR3 has 13 amino acids. The CDR3 region has the DNA TGTGCCAGCAGCGTAGCTACCCAGGGGAAGACTTTCTTT. As protein: CASSVATQGKTFF.

This clone was seen only once. This chain joins TRBV2 and TRBJ1-5, with unresolved D. CDR1 is SNHLY, CDR2 FYNNEI, per germline. The CDR3 runs to 12 residues. V was cut by 6 bases and J by 4 bases, with 7 bases left in between. CDR3 bases: TGTGCCAGCAGGTCCGTTAATCAGCCCCAGCATTTT. The encoded protein is CASRSVNQPQHF. Together with reference TRBV2 and TRBJ1-5, the CDR3 gives the full variable domain: EPEVTQTPSHQVTQMGQEVILRCVPISNHLYFYWYRQILGQKVEFLVSFYNNEISEKSEIFDDQFSVERPDGSNFTLKIRSTKLEDSAMYFCASRSVNQPQHFGDGTRLSIL.

The genes are TRBV7-8 and TRBJ1-6; possibly TRBD1 for D (5 bases). Trimming cost V 3 bases and J 7 bases, with 10 bases left between them. The CDR3 has 14 residues. Germline CDR1 reads SGHVS; CDR2 reads FQNEAQ. For the CDR3, the DNA is TGTGCCAGCAGCTTTCAGGGTCTGAATTCACCCCTCCACTTT. This translates into CASSFQGLNSPLHF. Complete variable domain (other parts from reference TRBV7-8 and TRBJ1-6): GAGVSQSPRYKVAKRGQDVALRCDPISGHVSLFWYQQALGQGPEFLTYFQNEAQLDKSGLPSDRFFAERPEGSVSTLKIQRTQQEDSAVYLCASSFQGLNSPLHFGNGTRLTVT.

The gene calls are TRBV6-5 and TRBJ1-2; D is unresolved. The CDR3 is 16 amino acids. V was pared by 0 bases and J by 4 bases, with 15 bases between. CDR1 MNHEY and CDR2 SVGAGI come from the germline V gene. The CDR3 region is CASSYSTGLGSYGYTF. The DNA of the CDR3 is TGTGCCAGCAGTTACTCGACCGGGCTGGGGAGCTATGGCTACACCTTC.

V gene TRBV14 combines with J gene TRBJ2-3; 7 positions agree with TRBD2. The CDR3 spans 15 residues. Germline lookup yields CDR1 SGHDN and CDR2 FVKESK. V shed 3 bases, J shed 6 bases, and the junction held 9 bases outside the gene matches. The CDR3 reads CASSQLGLAADTQYF. The CDR3 nucleotides are TGTGCCAGCAGCCAGCTCGGGCTAGCGGCGGATACGCAGTATTTT.

This chain uses TRBV24-1 with TRBJ1-2; possibly TRBD1 for D (5 bases). The CDR3 is 13 residues long. Germline-derived CDR1 and CDR2 are KGHDR and SFDVKD. V gave up 5 bases and J gave up 8 bases, with 14 bases separating them. The CDR3 DNA reads TGTGCCACCAGTGGCGCGGGGGGAATAGGCTACACCTTC. Translation: CATSGAGGIGYTF.

V and J are TRBV27 and TRBJ2-7; 8 positions agree with TRBD1. Looked up from germline, CDR1 is MNHEY and CDR2 is SMNVEV (reference sequence). V lost 4 bases to trimming and J lost 7 bases; unmatched junction nucleotides: 9. The CDR3 has 14 amino acids. The CDR3: CASSSSTGAGEQYF. CDR3 DNA sequence: TGTGCCAGCAGTTCCTCGACAGGGGCTGGTGAGCAGTACTTC.

This chain joins TRBV13 and TRBJ2-6; TRBD1 aligns across 7 bases. Per the germline V gene, CDR1 is PRHDT and CDR2 is FYEKMQ (reference sequence). The CDR3 covers 19 residues. V lost 3 bases and J lost 2; bases outside the gene matches: 13. The CDR3 DNA sequence: TGTGCCAGCAGCTTCCGCTTGGAAGAGGGGGCTGCTGGGGCCAACGTCCTGACTTTC. Amino acids: CASSFRLEEGAAGANVLTF.

The chain couples TRBV6-5 to TRBJ1-1, with TRBD1 as a possible D gene (5 bases). CDR1 is MNHEY and CDR2 is SVGAGI in the germline V gene. V lost 6 bases, J lost 11 bases, and 16 bases lay in between. The CDR3 is 12 amino acids. CDR3 DNA sequence: TGTGCCAGCAGCGTTACTGAGGGGATCGCTTTCTTT. It translates to CASSVTEGIAFF.

This sequence joins TRBV19 and TRBJ1-4; D perhaps matches TRBD1 (6 bases). This CDR3 has 12 amino acids. V was clipped by 7 bases and J by 14 bases, with 17 bases between them. Germline V gene data show CDR1 as LNHDA and CDR2 as SQIVND (reference sequence). CDR3 sequence reads: CASKGQSFRLFF. The CDR3 DNA is TGTGCCAGTAAGGGACAATCATTCCGGCTGTTTTTT.

This clone was counted between two and nine times. J is TRBJ1-6 and V is TRBV6-1, with D perhaps TRBD1 (5 bases). The length of the CDR3 is 16 residues. CDR1 and CDR2 from the germline V gene are MNHNS and SASEGT. V gave up 4 bases and J gave up 7 bases, with 17 bases separating them. The CDR3 DNA is TGTGCCAGCAGTGGATCCGACCCTTGGGGGAATTCACCCCTCCACTTT. Amino acid sequence: CASSGSDPWGNSPLHF.

The rearrangement joins TRBV5-1 to TRBJ1-1; 7 bases are shared with TRBD1. V lost 2 bases, J lost 2 bases, and 3 bases stayed unmatched. This CDR3 spans 14 amino acids. Germline V gives CDR1 SGHRS, CDR2 YFSETQ. CDR3 sequence reads: CASSFRDRNTEAFF. The CDR3 nucleotides are TGCGCCAGCAGCTTCCGGGACAGAAACACTGAAGCTTTCTTT.